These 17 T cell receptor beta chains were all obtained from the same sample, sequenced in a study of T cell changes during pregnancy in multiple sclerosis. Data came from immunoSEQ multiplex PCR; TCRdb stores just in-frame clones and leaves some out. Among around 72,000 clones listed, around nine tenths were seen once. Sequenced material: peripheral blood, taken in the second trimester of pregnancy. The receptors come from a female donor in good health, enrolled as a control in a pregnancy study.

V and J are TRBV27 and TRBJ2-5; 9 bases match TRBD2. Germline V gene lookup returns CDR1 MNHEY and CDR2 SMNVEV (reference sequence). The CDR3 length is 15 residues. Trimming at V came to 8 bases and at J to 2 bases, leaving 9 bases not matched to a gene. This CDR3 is CASPPLAGNQETQYF. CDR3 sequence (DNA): TGTGCCAGCCCACCACTAGCGGGCAATCAAGAGACCCAGTACTTC.

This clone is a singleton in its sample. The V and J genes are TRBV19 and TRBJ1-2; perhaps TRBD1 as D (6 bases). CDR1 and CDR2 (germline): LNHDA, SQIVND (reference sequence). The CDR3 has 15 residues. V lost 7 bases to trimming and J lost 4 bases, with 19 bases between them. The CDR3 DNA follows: TGTGCCAGTACCCCACGGACAGACCTATCCTATGGCTACACCTTC. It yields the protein CASTPRTDLSYGYTF.

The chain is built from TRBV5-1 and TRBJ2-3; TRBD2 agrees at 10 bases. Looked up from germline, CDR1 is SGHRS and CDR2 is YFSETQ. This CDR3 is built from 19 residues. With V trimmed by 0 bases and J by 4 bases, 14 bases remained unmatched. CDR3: CASSLGRASGGLGSDTQYF. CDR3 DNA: TGCGCCAGCAGCTTGGGAAGGGCTAGCGGGGGCCTGGGGTCAGATACGCAGTATTTT.

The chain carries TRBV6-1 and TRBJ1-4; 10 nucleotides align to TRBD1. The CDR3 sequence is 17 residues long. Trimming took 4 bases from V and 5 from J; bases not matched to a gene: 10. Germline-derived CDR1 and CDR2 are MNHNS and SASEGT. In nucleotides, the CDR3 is TGTGCCAGCAGTGCTTGGGACCCGGGACAGGGGAATGAAAAACTGTTTTTT. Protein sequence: CASSAWDPGQGNEKLFF.

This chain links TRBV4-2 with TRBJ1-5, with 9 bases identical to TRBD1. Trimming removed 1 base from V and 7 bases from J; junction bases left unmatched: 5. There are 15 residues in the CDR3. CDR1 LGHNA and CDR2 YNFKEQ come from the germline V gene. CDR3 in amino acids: CASSQGTGVGQPQHF. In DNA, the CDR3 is TGTGCCAGCAGCCAAGGGACAGGGGTCGGGCAGCCCCAGCATTTT.

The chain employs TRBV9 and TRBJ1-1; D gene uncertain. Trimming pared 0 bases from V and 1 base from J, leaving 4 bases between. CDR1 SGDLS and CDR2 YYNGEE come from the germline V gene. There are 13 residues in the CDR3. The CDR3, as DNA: TGTGCCAGCAGCGTAGGGGCGAACACTGAAGCTTTCTTT. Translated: CASSVGANTEAFF.

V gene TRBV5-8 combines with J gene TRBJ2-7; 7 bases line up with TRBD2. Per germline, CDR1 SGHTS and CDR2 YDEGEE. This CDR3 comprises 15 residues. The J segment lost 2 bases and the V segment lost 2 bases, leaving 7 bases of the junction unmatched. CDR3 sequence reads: CASSFYFGGTYEQYF. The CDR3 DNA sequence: TGTGCCAGCAGCTTTTATTTCGGGGGGACCTACGAGCAGTACTTC.

The CDR3 sequence: CATKQGGGGELFF. In DNA, the CDR3 is TGTGCCACCAAACAGGGTGGCGGCGGGGAGCTGTTTTTT. J is TRBJ2-2 and V is TRBV15, with a tentative D call TRBD1 (6 bases). CDR1 is LNHNV and CDR2 is YYDKDF in the germline V gene (reference sequence). Between the trimmed V and J ends, which lost 7 bases and 7 bases, there was a span of 13 bases. This CDR3 comprises 13 residues.

As DNA, the CDR3 is TGTGCCACCCAAGCGGGCACAGATACGCAGTATTTT. Amino acids: CATQAGTDTQYF. The genes are TRBV6-6 and TRBJ2-3; possibly TRBD2 for D (5 bases). The CDR3 is made up of 12 amino acids. With 10 bases removed from V and 1 base from J, the gap between germline ends came to 9 bases. Looked up from germline, CDR1 is MNHNY and CDR2 is SVGAGI (reference sequence).

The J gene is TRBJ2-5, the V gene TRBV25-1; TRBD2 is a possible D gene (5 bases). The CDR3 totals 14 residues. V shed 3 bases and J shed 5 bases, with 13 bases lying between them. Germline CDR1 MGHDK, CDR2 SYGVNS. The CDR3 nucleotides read TGTGCCAGCAGTGATGCGGGTGGAAGGGAGACCCAGTACTTC. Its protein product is CASSDAGGRETQYF.

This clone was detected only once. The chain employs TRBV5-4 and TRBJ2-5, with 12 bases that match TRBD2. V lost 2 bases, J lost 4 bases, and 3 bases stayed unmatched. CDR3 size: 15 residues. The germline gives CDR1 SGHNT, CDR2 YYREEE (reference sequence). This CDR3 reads CASSFRTSGVETQYF. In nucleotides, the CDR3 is TGTGCCAGCAGCTTCCGGACTAGCGGGGTAGAGACCCAGTACTTC.

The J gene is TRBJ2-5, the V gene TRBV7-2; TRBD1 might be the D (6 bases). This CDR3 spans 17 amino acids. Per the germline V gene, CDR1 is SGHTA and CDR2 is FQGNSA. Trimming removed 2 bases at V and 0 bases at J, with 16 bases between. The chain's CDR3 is CASSLNIAGAHQETQYF. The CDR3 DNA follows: TGTGCCAGCAGCTTAAACATTGCAGGGGCCCACCAAGAGACCCAGTACTTC.

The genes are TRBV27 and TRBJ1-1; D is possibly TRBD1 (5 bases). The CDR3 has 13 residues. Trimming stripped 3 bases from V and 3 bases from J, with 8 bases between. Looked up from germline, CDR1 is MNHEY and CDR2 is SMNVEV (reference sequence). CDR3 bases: TGTGCCAGCAGTTTCGGGACTTACACTGAAGCTTTCTTT. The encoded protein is CASSFGTYTEAFF.

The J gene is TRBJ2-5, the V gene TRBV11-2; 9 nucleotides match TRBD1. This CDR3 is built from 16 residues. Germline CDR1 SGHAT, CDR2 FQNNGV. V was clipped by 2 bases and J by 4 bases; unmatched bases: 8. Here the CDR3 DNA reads TGTGCCAGCAGCTTATTGGGACAGGGAGGAGTAGAGACCCAGTACTTC. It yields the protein CASSLLGQGGVETQYF.

The CDR3 region is CASSPRWRSDNSPLHF. The DNA of the CDR3 is TGTGCCAGCAGCCCGCGATGGAGGTCAGACAATTCACCCCTCCACTTT. The J gene is TRBJ1-6, the V gene TRBV7-2; D gene uncertain. The CDR3 extends over 16 amino acids. V dropped 5 bases and J dropped 7 bases, with 18 bases sitting between them. Germline loops: CDR1 SGHTA, CDR2 FQGNSA.

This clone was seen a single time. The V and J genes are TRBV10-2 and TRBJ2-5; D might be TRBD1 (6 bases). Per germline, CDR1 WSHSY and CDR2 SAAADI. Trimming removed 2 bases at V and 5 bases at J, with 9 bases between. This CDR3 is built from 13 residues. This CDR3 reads CASSEGGPETQYF. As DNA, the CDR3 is TGCGCCAGCAGTGAGGGGGGCCCCGAGACCCAGTACTTC.

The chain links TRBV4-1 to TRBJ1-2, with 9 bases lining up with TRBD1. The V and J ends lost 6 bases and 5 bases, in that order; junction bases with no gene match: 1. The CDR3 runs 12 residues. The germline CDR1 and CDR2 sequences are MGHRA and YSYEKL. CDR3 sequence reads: CASSGQGYGYTF. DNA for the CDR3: TGCGCCAGCAGTGGACAGGGGTATGGCTACACCTTC.